The clone carrying this T cell receptor beta chain was counted once. This sample was taken from a study of OX40 agonist ivuxolimab in advanced cancers. On the study more broadly: The treatment was a fully human IgG2 OX40 agonist, ivuxolimab. Each patient was given ivuxolimab into a vein every 2 weeks, at 0.01 to 10 mg/kg. Three patients responded partially, comprising one with hepatocellular carcinoma and two with cutaneous melanoma.

V lost 0 bases, J lost 7 bases, and 12 bases stayed unmatched. Germline V gene lookup returns CDR1 SGHDN and CDR2 FVKESK. The CDR3 is 18 amino acids. The assay was immunoSEQ multiplex PCR, and TCRdb's table has in-frame clones only and misses some. The sample consists of about 80,000 clones, just over 85% of them appearing once. The sequence came from an adult with an advanced solid tumor such as melanoma, head and neck, liver or kidney cancer. The sample here was CD4+ or CD8+ T cells sorted from blood, taken in a trial of the OX40 agonist ivuxolimab. V is TRBV14 and J is TRBJ2-1; 10 bases are shared with TRBD2. CDR3 coding DNA: TGTGCCAGCAGCCAAGACGTAAAGCTAGCGGGAGTATCGAATGAGCAGTTCTTC. The encoded protein is CASSQDVKLAGVSNEQFF.